This passage covers 13 T cell receptor beta chains from one sample sequenced in a study of Graves' ophthalmopathy and Graves' hyperthyroidism. Researchers took RNA transcripts and amplified TCR beta CDR3 regions from them. Second-round multiplex PCR came after first-round RT-PCR with HTBI primers. TCRdb itself ran the multiplex PCR reads through MiXCR, one entry per CDR3 protein. Among over 500,000 distinct CDR3 sequences listed, approximately 21% were seen once. The sequenced sample was peripheral blood. The receptors shown here come from a woman aged 18-30 years with stable Graves' hyperthyroidism. Some clones in this sample may be carry-over from other donors' samples.

This clonotype was detected ten times or more. The chain joins TRBV7-2 to TRBJ1-2, with TRBD1 identical over 7 bases. CDR3 length: 13 residues. The ends lost 7 bases at V and 4 bases at J; junction bases unmatched: 6. From germline, CDR1 is SGHTA and CDR2 FQGNSA. The DNA of the CDR3 is TGTGCCAGCATCCGTCAGGGGGTCTATGGCTACACCTTC. It encodes CASIRQGVYGYTF.

This clonotype came up many times. The chain recombines TRBV6-1 with TRBJ1-1; D ambiguous. This CDR3 is 13 amino acids long. Deletions cut 6 bases from V and 4 bases from J, with 12 bases between. Germline V lookup: CDR1 MNHNS, CDR2 SASEGT. The CDR3 spells CASRHGTSTEAFF. As DNA, the CDR3 is TGTGCCAGCAGACACGGCACCAGCACTGAAGCTTTCTTT.

This clonotype was seen ten or more times. The chain couples TRBV6-4 to TRBJ2-7; D remains ambiguous. CDR1 and CDR2 (germline): MRHNA, SNTAGT. V was trimmed by 7 bases and J by 2 bases, leaving 9 bases between them. The CDR3 is 12 residues long. The CDR3 spells CASTTDTYEQYF. The CDR3 DNA sequence: TGTGCCAGCACCACCGACACCTACGAGCAGTACTTC.

V is TRBV11-1 and J is TRBJ1-2; a weak D match, TRBD1 (6 bases). CDR1 and CDR2 (germline): SGHAT, FQDESV (reference sequence). The CDR3 is made up of 15 amino acids. The V end was cut by 5 bases, the J end by 6 bases, with 19 bases between. CDR3 residues: CASSPQDSLYDGYTF. CDR3 coding DNA: TGTGCCAGCAGCCCGCAGGACAGTTTATACGATGGCTACACCTTC.

The sample holds one count of this clonotype. Compared with germline, one end of the junction differs, possibly owing to a read error. The V gene is TRBV12-3 or TRBV12-4, the J gene TRBJ1-2; D ambiguous. CDR3 length: 13 amino acids. CDR3: CASSPCTYYGYTF. The CDR3 DNA follows: TGTGCCAGCAGCCCATGCACGTACTATGGTTACACCTTC.

This chain connects TRBV18 to TRBJ2-5, with 9 bases identical to TRBD1. From germline, CDR1 is KGHSH and CDR2 LQKENI. Trimming removed 1 base from V and 5 bases from J; junction bases left unmatched: 8. The length of the CDR3 is 16 residues. The CDR3 region has the DNA TGTGCCAGCTCACCACTTCGCACAGGGGGCGAGGAGACCCAGTACTTC. It encodes CASSPLRTGGEETQYF.

This clonotype was picked up many times. V is TRBV12-3 or TRBV12-4 and J is TRBJ1-5, with D tentatively TRBD1 (5 bases). CDR3 length: 12 amino acids. The V and J ends lost 6 bases and 10 bases respectively, with 13 bases between them. The CDR3 DNA reads as TGTGCCAGCAGGCTTACCGGGGGACCCCAGCATTTT. Protein product: CASRLTGGPQHF.

This clonotype occurred many times. The chain employs TRBV12-5 and TRBJ1-5; D is unclear. In germline, CDR1 is LGHNT, CDR2 FRNRAP. This CDR3 has 12 residues. The V end was cut by 1 base, the J end by 7 bases, with 5 bases between. CDR3 protein: CASGLDVQPQHF. CDR3 in DNA: TGTGCTAGTGGTTTGGATGTCCAGCCCCAGCATTTT.

This clonotype was picked up many times. This chain connects TRBV11-2 to TRBJ1-1; D may be TRBD1 (6 bases). Germline V CDR1 and CDR2: SGHAT, FQNNGV. V was shortened by 7 bases and J by 5 bases, with 14 bases between the two germline ends. The CDR3 is made up of 13 amino acids. This CDR3 is CASTRQGQTEAFF. CDR3 in DNA: TGTGCCAGCACCAGGCAGGGGCAAACTGAAGCTTTCTTT.

This clonotype showed up many times. The genes are TRBV15 and TRBJ1-1; D is possibly TRBD1 (5 bases). CDR3 length: 14 amino acids. Germline CDR1 and CDR2: LNHNV and YYDKDF (reference sequence). V was pared by 5 bases and J by 3 bases, with 13 bases between. The CDR3 region has the DNA TGTGCCACCAGCCTGGGACCTGAGTACACTGAAGCTTTCTTT. Translating it yields CATSLGPEYTEAFF.

This clonotype was recorded at least ten times. This sequence joins TRBV7-3 and TRBJ1-1; D is unresolved. The germline CDR1 and CDR2 sequences are SGHTA and FQGTGA. The CDR3 covers 13 residues. V gave up 3 bases and J gave up 5 bases, with 10 bases separating them. This CDR3 is CASSFSRETEAFF. CDR3 DNA sequence: TGTGCCAGCAGCTTTAGTCGAGAAACTGAAGCTTTCTTT.

This clonotype occurred many times. V gene TRBV10-3 combines with J gene TRBJ2-2, with 11 bases identical to TRBD1. Germline V gives CDR1 ENHRY, CDR2 SYGVKD. The ends lost 6 bases at V and 5 bases at J; junction bases unmatched: 2. The CDR3 is made up of 14 amino acids. For the CDR3, the DNA is TGTGCCATCAGAGGACAGGGGGCAACCGGGGAGCTGTTTTTT. It codes for CAIRGQGATGELFF.

In its sample, this clonotype was seen many times. The chain joins TRBV30 to TRBJ2-7; no clear D gene. Deletions cut 0 bases from V and 4 bases from J, with 7 bases between. Germline V gene data show CDR1 as GTSNPN and CDR2 as SVGIG (reference sequence). The CDR3 totals 12 residues. CDR3 sequence: CAWSVESYEQYF. Written as DNA, the CDR3 is TGTGCCTGGAGTGTAGAAAGTTACGAGCAGTACTTC.